This is a list of T cell receptor beta chains from one sample in a study of T cell responses to AZD1222 COVID-19 vaccine. Profiling relied on immunoSEQ multiplex PCR, and the TCRdb table lists in-frame clones only, not all of them. The sample carries 100,000 to 150,000 clones, about 87% recorded once. Sample: peripheral blood, taken on day 0 of AZD1222 vaccination. The receptor source for this set is an adult in good health. Both conserved end residues are part of each CDR3. D genes are given only for firm matches. Some rows mark clone size as missing; the rest say once, few, many or name a class of expanded clone.

cdr3_aa: CASSENRGEQYF; cdr3_nt: TGTGCCAGTAGTGAAAACAGGGGCGAGCAGTACTTC; clone_size: few; j_call: TRBJ2-7; v_call: TRBV19; d_call: TRBD1
cdr3_aa: CASSREWTGRNYGYTF; cdr3_nt: TGCGCCAGCAGCCGGGAGTGGACAGGTAGAAACTATGGCTACACCTTC; clone_size: NA; j_call: TRBJ1-2; v_call: TRBV4-1; d_call: TRBD1
cdr3_aa: CASRPPGQNSYEQYF; cdr3_nt: TGTGCCAGCAGGCCGCCGGGACAGAATTCCTACGAGCAGTACTTC; clone_size: few; j_call: TRBJ2-7; v_call: TRBV11-1; d_call: TRBD1
cdr3_aa: CAIRPGQGVGRGYTF; cdr3_nt: TGTGCCATCAGGCCGGGACAGGGCGTCGGTCGTGGCTACACCTTC; clone_size: NA; j_call: TRBJ1-2; v_call: TRBV10-3; d_call: TRBD1
cdr3_aa: CASSQAAGGAGTEAFF; cdr3_nt: TGCGCCAGCAGCCAAGCGGCAGGGGGTGCGGGCACTGAAGCTTTCTTT; clone_size: NA; j_call: TRBJ1-1; v_call: TRBV4-1; d_call: TRBD1
cdr3_aa: CASSGPLGGPFSDTQYF; cdr3_nt: TGTGCCAGCAGCGGTCCGCTAGGGGGCCCTTTTAGCGATACGCAGTATTTT; clone_size: NA; j_call: TRBJ2-3; v_call: TRBV9; d_call: TRBD1
cdr3_aa: CASSAGQRYGYTF; cdr3_nt: TGTGCCAGCAGTGCGGGACAGCGCTATGGCTACACCTTC; clone_size: NA; j_call: TRBJ1-2; v_call: TRBV28; d_call: TRBD1
cdr3_aa: CASSDSPGDQPQHF; cdr3_nt: TGTGCCAGCAGTGATTCTCCAGGGGATCAGCCCCAGCATTTT; clone_size: NA; j_call: TRBJ1-5; v_call: TRBV6-4; d_call: NA
cdr3_aa: CASTPRGSSTDTQYF; cdr3_nt: TGCGCCAGCACCCCTAGGGGGAGTAGCACAGATACGCAGTATTTT; clone_size: NA; j_call: TRBJ2-3; v_call: TRBV4-1; d_call: NA
cdr3_aa: CASSYLRGQPQHF; cdr3_nt: TGTGCCAGCAGTTACTTGCGAGGTCAGCCCCAGCATTTT; clone_size: NA; j_call: TRBJ1-5; v_call: TRBV6-5; d_call: NA
cdr3_aa: CATRTGTGNNEKLFF; cdr3_nt: TGTGCCACCCGGACCGGGACAGGGAATAATGAAAAACTGTTTTTT; clone_size: NA; j_call: TRBJ1-4; v_call: TRBV10-3; d_call: TRBD1
cdr3_aa: CASSPRGVLSNQPQHF; cdr3_nt: TGTGCCAGCAGCCCCCGAGGCGTCCTAAGCAATCAGCCCCAGCATTTT; clone_size: NA; j_call: TRBJ1-5; v_call: TRBV7-2; d_call: NA
cdr3_aa: CASKTGLGPQHF; cdr3_nt: TGTGCCAGTAAAACAGGGTTGGGGCCCCAGCATTTT; clone_size: few; j_call: TRBJ1-5; v_call: TRBV19; d_call: NA
cdr3_aa: CASSQEPQGWQSPLHF; cdr3_nt: TGTGCCAGCAGCCAAGAGCCCCAGGGTTGGCAATCACCCCTCCACTTT; clone_size: NA; j_call: TRBJ1-6; v_call: TRBV3-1/TRBV3-2; d_call: NA
cdr3_aa: CASSSVDRGYHEQYF; cdr3_nt: TGTGCCAGCAGCTCGGTTGACAGGGGGTACCACGAGCAGTACTTC; clone_size: NA; j_call: TRBJ2-7; v_call: TRBV5-5; d_call: TRBD1
cdr3_aa: CASNQQGVGYGYTF; cdr3_nt: TGTGCCAGCAACCAACAGGGAGTAGGGTATGGCTACACCTTC; clone_size: NA; j_call: TRBJ1-2; v_call: TRBV3-1/TRBV3-2; d_call: NA
cdr3_aa: CASLGAIGELFF; cdr3_nt: TGTGCCAGCTTAGGAGCAATCGGGGAGCTGTTTTTT; clone_size: NA; j_call: TRBJ2-2; v_call: TRBV28; d_call: NA
cdr3_aa: CASSVAFRGYDEQFF; cdr3_nt: TGTGCCAGCAGCGTAGCTTTCAGGGGGTACGATGAGCAGTTCTTC; clone_size: once; j_call: TRBJ2-1; v_call: TRBV9; d_call: TRBD1
cdr3_aa: CASRGAPQTQYF; cdr3_nt: TGTGCCAGCAGAGGCGCTCCCCAGACCCAGTACTTC; clone_size: NA; j_call: TRBJ2-5; v_call: TRBV5-8; d_call: NA
cdr3_aa: CASSLRRDGNTIYF; cdr3_nt: TGTGCCAGCAGCCTCCGTAGGGATGGAAACACCATATATTTT; clone_size: NA; j_call: TRBJ1-3; v_call: TRBV9; d_call: NA
cdr3_aa: CASSHGATNEKLFF; cdr3_nt: TGTGCCAGTAGCCATGGGGCAACTAATGAAAAACTGTTTTTT; clone_size: NA; j_call: TRBJ1-4; v_call: TRBV19; d_call: NA
cdr3_aa: CASSPRGRQETQYF; cdr3_nt: TGTGCCAGCAGTCCTCGGGGACGGCAAGAGACCCAGTACTTC; clone_size: NA; j_call: TRBJ2-5; v_call: TRBV27; d_call: NA
cdr3_aa: CASSLVGGFNQPQHF; cdr3_nt: TGTGCCAGCAGTTTGGTGGGGGGGTTCAATCAGCCCCAGCATTTT; clone_size: once; j_call: TRBJ1-5; v_call: TRBV28; d_call: NA
cdr3_aa: CASSRDRGQEQPQHF; cdr3_nt: TGTGCCAGCTCTCGGGACAGGGGGCAGGAGCAGCCCCAGCATTTT; clone_size: NA; j_call: TRBJ1-5; v_call: TRBV18; d_call: TRBD1
cdr3_aa: CASSDRSEGQYF; cdr3_nt: TGTGCCAGCAGTGATCGTAGCGAGGGGCAGTATTTT; clone_size: NA; j_call: TRBJ2-3; v_call: TRBV25-1; d_call: NA
cdr3_aa: CASSYYPNTYEQYF; cdr3_nt: TGTGCCAGCAGTTACTACCCAAATACCTACGAGCAGTACTTC; clone_size: NA; j_call: TRBJ2-7; v_call: TRBV6-2/TRBV6-3; d_call: NA
cdr3_aa: CASSVGHSNTEAFF; cdr3_nt: TGTGCCAGCAGCGTAGGACACTCGAACACTGAAGCTTTCTTT; clone_size: NA; j_call: TRBJ1-1; v_call: TRBV7-2; d_call: NA
cdr3_aa: CASSLEASGGANEQFF; cdr3_nt: TGTGCCAGCAGCTTAGAGGCTAGCGGGGGGGCCAATGAGCAGTTCTTC; clone_size: NA; j_call: TRBJ2-1; v_call: TRBV11-3; d_call: TRBD2
cdr3_aa: CASSQGGTSGGYEQYF; cdr3_nt: TGTGCCAGCAGCCAAGGGGGGACTAGCGGGGGTTACGAGCAGTACTTC; clone_size: NA; j_call: TRBJ2-7; v_call: TRBV4-2; d_call: TRBD2
cdr3_aa: CSVGQGDTEAFF; cdr3_nt: TGCAGCGTTGGACAGGGGGACACTGAAGCTTTCTTT; clone_size: NA; j_call: TRBJ1-1; v_call: TRBV29-1; d_call: TRBD1
cdr3_aa: CASSKGQGEIEQYF; cdr3_nt: TGTGCCAGCAGTAAGGGACAGGGGGAGATCGAGCAGTACTTC; clone_size: NA; j_call: TRBJ2-7; v_call: TRBV5-4; d_call: TRBD1
cdr3_aa: CASSSPPTVGNTIYF; cdr3_nt: TGTGCCAGCAGTTCACCTCCGACGGTAGGAAACACCATATATTTT; clone_size: NA; j_call: TRBJ1-3; v_call: TRBV28; d_call: NA
cdr3_aa: CASSPTLQGDCPEAFF; cdr3_nt: TGTGCCAGCAGCCCGACCCTACAGGGGGACTGCCCTGAAGCTTTCTTT; clone_size: NA; j_call: TRBJ1-1; v_call: TRBV3-1/TRBV3-2; d_call: TRBD1
cdr3_aa: CASAVSPQYTF; cdr3_nt: TGTGCCAGCGCTGTGTCTCCCCAATACACCTTC; clone_size: NA; j_call: TRBJ1-2; v_call: TRBV2; d_call: NA
cdr3_aa: CASSSPMDSHEAFF; cdr3_nt: TGTGCCAGCAGTTCCCCCATGGACAGCCATGAAGCTTTCTTT; clone_size: NA; j_call: TRBJ1-1; v_call: TRBV6-5; d_call: NA
cdr3_aa: CASRFGGDGTEAFF; cdr3_nt: TGTGCCAGCAGGTTTGGAGGGGACGGCACTGAAGCTTTCTTT; clone_size: NA; j_call: TRBJ1-1; v_call: TRBV27; d_call: NA
cdr3_aa: CASSRGQQETQYF; cdr3_nt: TGCGCCAGCAGCCGGGGACAGCAAGAGACCCAGTACTTC; clone_size: NA; j_call: TRBJ2-5; v_call: TRBV5-1; d_call: TRBD1
cdr3_aa: CASSPPNNYGYTF; cdr3_nt: TGTGCCAGCAGCCCACCAAATAACTATGGCTACACCTTC; clone_size: once; j_call: TRBJ1-2; v_call: TRBV3-1/TRBV3-2; d_call: NA
cdr3_aa: CASREGNEQYF; cdr3_nt: TGTGCCAGCAGAGAAGGGAACGAGCAGTACTTC; clone_size: NA; j_call: TRBJ2-7; v_call: TRBV2; d_call: NA
cdr3_aa: CASSSRADENTEAFF; cdr3_nt: TGTGCCAGCAGCTCCCGTGCAGACGAGAACACTGAAGCTTTCTTT; clone_size: NA; j_call: TRBJ1-1; v_call: TRBV11-1; d_call: NA
cdr3_aa: CAWGPHNTEAFF; cdr3_nt: TGTGCCTGGGGCCCCCACAACACTGAAGCTTTCTTT; clone_size: NA; j_call: TRBJ1-1; v_call: TRBV30; d_call: NA
cdr3_aa: CAWSETATNEKLFF; cdr3_nt: TGTGCCTGGAGTGAAACCGCAACTAATGAAAAACTGTTTTTT; clone_size: NA; j_call: TRBJ1-4; v_call: TRBV30; d_call: NA
cdr3_aa: CASSDPGQGSNEKLFF; cdr3_nt: TGTGCCAGCAGTGACCCCGGACAGGGTTCTAATGAAAAACTGTTTTTT; clone_size: NA; j_call: TRBJ1-4; v_call: TRBV2; d_call: TRBD1
cdr3_aa: CATGNKVDSNYGYTF; cdr3_nt: TGTGCCACCGGAAATAAGGTGGATTCTAACTATGGCTACACCTTC; clone_size: few; j_call: TRBJ1-2; v_call: TRBV24-1; d_call: NA
cdr3_aa: CASSSDGLNTEAFF; cdr3_nt: TGTGCCAGCAGTTCGGACGGGTTGAACACTGAAGCTTTCTTT; clone_size: NA; j_call: TRBJ1-1; v_call: TRBV6-5; d_call: NA
cdr3_aa: CAWSPGGDQPQHF; cdr3_nt: TGTGCCTGGAGCCCCGGGGGTGATCAGCCCCAGCATTTT; clone_size: NA; j_call: TRBJ1-5; v_call: TRBV30; d_call: NA
cdr3_aa: CASSPRAGGFEQYF; cdr3_nt: TGTGCCAGCTCACCACGGGCAGGGGGCTTCGAGCAGTACTTC; clone_size: NA; j_call: TRBJ2-7; v_call: TRBV18; d_call: TRBD1
cdr3_aa: CASSSGQANYGYTF; cdr3_nt: TGTGCCAGCAGTTCGGGACAGGCGAACTATGGCTACACCTTC; clone_size: NA; j_call: TRBJ1-2; v_call: TRBV28; d_call: TRBD1
cdr3_aa: CASSHVSEGYTF; cdr3_nt: TGTGCCAGCAGCCATGTCTCAGAGGGCTACACCTTC; clone_size: NA; j_call: TRBJ1-2; v_call: TRBV16; d_call: NA
cdr3_aa: CASSRRGSQGTQYF; cdr3_nt: TGTGCCAGCAGCCGCCGGGGGAGCCAGGGGACCCAGTACTTC; clone_size: once; j_call: TRBJ2-5; v_call: TRBV7-2; d_call: NA